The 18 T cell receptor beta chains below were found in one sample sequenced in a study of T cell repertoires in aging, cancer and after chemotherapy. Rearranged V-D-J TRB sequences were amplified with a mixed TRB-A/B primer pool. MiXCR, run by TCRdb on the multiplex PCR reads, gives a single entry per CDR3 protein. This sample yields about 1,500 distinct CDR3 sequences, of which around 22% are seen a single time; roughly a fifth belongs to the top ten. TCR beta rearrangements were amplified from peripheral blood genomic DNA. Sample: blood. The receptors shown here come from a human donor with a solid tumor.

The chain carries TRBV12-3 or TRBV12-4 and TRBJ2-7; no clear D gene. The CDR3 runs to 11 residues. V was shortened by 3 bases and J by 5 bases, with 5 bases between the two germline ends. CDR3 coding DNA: TGTGCCAGCAGTTTTATCCACGAGCAGTACTTC. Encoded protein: CASSFIHEQYF.

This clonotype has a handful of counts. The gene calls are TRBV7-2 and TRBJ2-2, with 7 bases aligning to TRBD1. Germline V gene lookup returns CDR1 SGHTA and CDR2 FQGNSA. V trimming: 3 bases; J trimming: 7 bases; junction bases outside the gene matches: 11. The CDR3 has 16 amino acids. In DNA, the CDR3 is TGTGCCAGCAGCTTCGACAGGGCTGGCCTGGGCGGGGAGCTGTTTTTT. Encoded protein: CASSFDRAGLGGELFF.

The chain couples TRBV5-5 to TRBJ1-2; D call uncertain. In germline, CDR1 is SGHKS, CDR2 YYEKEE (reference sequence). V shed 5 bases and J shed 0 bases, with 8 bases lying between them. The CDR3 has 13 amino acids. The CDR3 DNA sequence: TGTGCCAGCAGTCCCGCCCCTAACTATGGCTACACCTTC. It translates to CASSPAPNYGYTF.

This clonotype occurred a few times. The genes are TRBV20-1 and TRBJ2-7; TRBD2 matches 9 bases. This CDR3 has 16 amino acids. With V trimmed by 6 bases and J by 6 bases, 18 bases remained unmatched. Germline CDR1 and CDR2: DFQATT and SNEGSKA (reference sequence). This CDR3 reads CSAPRAVAGGQAEQYF. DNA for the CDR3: TGCAGTGCCCCTCGGGCAGTCGCGGGGGGGCAGGCCGAGCAGTACTTC.

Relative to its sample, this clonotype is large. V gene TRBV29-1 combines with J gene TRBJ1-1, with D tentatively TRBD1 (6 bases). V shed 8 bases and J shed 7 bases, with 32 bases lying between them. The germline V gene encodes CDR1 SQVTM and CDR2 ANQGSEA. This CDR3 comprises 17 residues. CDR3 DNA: TGCAGCCCTAGGGACACACACCCCCCGAGAGATCCTCATGAAGCTTTCTTT. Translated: CSPRDTHPPRDPHEAFF. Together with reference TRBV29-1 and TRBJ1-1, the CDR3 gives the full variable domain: SAVISQKPSRDICQRGTSLTIQCQVDSQVTMMFWYRQQPGQSLTLIATANQGSEATYESGFVIDKFPISRPNLTFSTLTVSNMSPEDSSIYLCSPRDTHPPRDPHEAFFGQGTRLTVV.

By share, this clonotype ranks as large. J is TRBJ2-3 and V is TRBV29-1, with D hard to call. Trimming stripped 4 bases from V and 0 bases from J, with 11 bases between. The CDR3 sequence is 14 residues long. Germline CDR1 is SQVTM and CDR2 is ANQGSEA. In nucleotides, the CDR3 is TGCAGCGTTGTTGGCTGGTCGAGCACAGATACGCAGTATTTT. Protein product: CSVVGWSSTDTQYF.

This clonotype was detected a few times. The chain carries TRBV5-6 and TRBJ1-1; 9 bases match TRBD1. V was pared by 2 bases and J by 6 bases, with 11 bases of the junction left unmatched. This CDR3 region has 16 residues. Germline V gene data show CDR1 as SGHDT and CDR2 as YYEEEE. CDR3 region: CASSLALGTGFSEAFF. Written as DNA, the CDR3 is TGTGCCAGCAGCTTAGCGCTGGGGACAGGGTTTTCTGAAGCTTTCTTT.

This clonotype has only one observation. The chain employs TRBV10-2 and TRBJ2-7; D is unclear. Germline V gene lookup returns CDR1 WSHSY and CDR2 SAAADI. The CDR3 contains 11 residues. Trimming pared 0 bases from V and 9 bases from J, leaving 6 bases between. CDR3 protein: CASSESRWQYF. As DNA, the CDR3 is TGCGCCAGCAGTGAGTCAAGGTGGCAGTACTTC.

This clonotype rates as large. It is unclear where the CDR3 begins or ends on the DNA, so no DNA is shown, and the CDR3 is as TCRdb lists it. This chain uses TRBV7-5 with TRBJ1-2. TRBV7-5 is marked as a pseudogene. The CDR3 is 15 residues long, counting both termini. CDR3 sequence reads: CISVPLGNSCYGYTF.

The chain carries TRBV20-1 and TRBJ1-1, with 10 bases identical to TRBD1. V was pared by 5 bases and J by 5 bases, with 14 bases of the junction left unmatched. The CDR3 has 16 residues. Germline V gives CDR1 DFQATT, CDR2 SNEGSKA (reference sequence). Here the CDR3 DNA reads TGCAGTGCTCCATCGCCTCGGACAGGGGGTTATACTGAAGCTTTCTTT. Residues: CSAPSPRTGGYTEAFF.

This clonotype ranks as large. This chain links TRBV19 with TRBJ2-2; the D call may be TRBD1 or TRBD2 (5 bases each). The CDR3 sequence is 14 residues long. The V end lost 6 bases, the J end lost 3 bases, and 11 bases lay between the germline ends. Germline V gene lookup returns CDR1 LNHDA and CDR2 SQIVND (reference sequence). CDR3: CASSGDAYTGELFF. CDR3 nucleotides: TGTGCCAGTAGCGGGGACGCCTACACCGGGGAGCTGTTTTTT.

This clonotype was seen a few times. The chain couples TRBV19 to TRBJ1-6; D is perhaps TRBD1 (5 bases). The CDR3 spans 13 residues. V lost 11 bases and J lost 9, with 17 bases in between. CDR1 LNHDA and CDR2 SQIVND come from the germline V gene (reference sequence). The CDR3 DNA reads TGTGCCTCGACGCGGGACTTTTCTTCACCCCTCCACTTT. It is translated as CASTRDFSSPLHF. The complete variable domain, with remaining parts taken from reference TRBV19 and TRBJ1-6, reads DGGITQSPKYLFRKEGQNVTLSCEQNLNHDAMYWYRQDPGQGLRLIYYSQIVNDFQKGDIAEGYSVSREKKESFPLTVTSAQKNPTAFYLCASTRDFSSPLHFGNGTRLTVT.

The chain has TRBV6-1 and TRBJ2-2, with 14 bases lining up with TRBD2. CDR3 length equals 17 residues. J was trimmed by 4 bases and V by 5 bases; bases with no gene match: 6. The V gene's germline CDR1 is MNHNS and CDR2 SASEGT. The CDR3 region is CASSPRLAGGITGELFF. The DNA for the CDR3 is TGTGCCAGCAGTCCCCGACTAGCGGGAGGGATCACCGGGGAGCTGTTTTTT.

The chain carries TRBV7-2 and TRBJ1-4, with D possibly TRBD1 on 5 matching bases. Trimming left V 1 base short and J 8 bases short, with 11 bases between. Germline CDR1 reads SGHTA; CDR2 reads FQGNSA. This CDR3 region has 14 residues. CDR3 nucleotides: TGTGCCAGCAGCTTAGTACAAGGGACCGAAAAACTGTTTTTT. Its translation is CASSLVQGTEKLFF.

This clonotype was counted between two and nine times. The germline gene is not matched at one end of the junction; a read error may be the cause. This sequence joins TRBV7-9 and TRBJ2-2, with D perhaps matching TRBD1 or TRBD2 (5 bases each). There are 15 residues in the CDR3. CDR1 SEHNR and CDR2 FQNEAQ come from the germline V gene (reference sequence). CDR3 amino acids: CASSLYWLSPGGLFF. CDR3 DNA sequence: TGTGCCAGCAGCTTATACTGGCTCTCTCCTGGGGGGCTGTTTTTT.

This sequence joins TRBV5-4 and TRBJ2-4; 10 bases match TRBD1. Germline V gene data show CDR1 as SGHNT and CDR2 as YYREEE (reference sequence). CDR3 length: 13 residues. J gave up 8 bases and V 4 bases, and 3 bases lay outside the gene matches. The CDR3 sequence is CASSPGQGYIQYF. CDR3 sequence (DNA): TGTGCCAGCAGCCCGGGACAGGGGTACATTCAGTACTTC.

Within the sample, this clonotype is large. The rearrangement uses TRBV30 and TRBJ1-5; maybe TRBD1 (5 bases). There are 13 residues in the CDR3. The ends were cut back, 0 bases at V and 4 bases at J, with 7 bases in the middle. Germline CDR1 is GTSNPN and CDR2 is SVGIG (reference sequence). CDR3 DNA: TGTGCCTGGAGTGTAGGGGCAAATCAGCCCCAGCATTTT. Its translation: CAWSVGANQPQHF.

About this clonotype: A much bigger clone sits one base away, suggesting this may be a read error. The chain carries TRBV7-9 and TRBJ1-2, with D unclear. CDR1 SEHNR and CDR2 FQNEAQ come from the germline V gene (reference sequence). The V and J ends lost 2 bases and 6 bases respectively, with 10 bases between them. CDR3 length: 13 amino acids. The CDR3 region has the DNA TGTGCCAGCAGCTTAATAGAAAGACATGGCTACACCTTC. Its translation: CASSLIERHGYTF.